What follows describes a single TCR beta chain. J lost 8 bases, V lost 5 bases, and 6 bases had no gene match. Germline lookup yields CDR1 SGHNT and CDR2 YENEEA. The CDR3 runs 13 residues. This specimen belongs to a study of cytomegalovirus exposure and HLA in healthy donors. A multiplex PCR was run with 60 Vbeta primers and 13 Jbeta primers. Repertoires were generated with immunoSEQ multiplex PCR, while TCRdb's copy carries only in-frame clones and drops some. Counted here are under 300,000 clones, roughly four fifths occurring once; the ten biggest clones make up roughly 2%. This sequence was found in a woman aged 35 to 49 in good health and CMV-seropositive. Sequencing used PBMCs. The chain recombines TRBV11-3 with TRBJ2-1; 7 bases align to TRBD1. Here the CDR3 DNA reads TGTGCCAGCAGCCCCAGAGGGGGCGATGAGCAGTTCTTC. Protein sequence: CASSPRGGDEQFF.